This passage covers 8 T cell receptor beta chains from one sample sequenced in a study of blood T cell repertoires in COVID-19. Here immunoSEQ multiplex PCR was the method, and the copy in TCRdb shows in-frame clones only, minus some. Seen here are about 71,000 clones, 75% to 95% observed once, and the top ten hold roughly 0.72%. Sequencing was carried out using peripheral blood. These receptor sequences come from a woman over 75 with acute or convalescent COVID-19.

V and J are TRBV4-3 and TRBJ1-1, with D unclear. V dropped 5 bases and J dropped 4 bases, with 20 bases sitting between them. CDR3 size: 16 residues. Germline CDR1 reads LGHNA; CDR2 reads YSLEER. The CDR3 sequence is CASSSKLQQVATEAFF. DNA for the CDR3: TGCGCCAGCAGCTCAAAATTACAGCAGGTCGCCACTGAAGCTTTCTTT.

The chain carries TRBV20-1 and TRBJ2-5; the D is unclear. From germline, CDR1 is DFQATT and CDR2 SNEGSKA (reference sequence). The V and J ends lost 3 bases and 2 bases respectively, with 10 bases between them. CDR3 length: 13 amino acids. The CDR3 region has the DNA TGCAGTGCTAGTCGGAGAGATCAAGAGACCCAGTACTTC. Translating gives CSASRRDQETQYF.

The rearrangement links TRBV2 to TRBJ2-5; no clear D. The length of the CDR3 is 14 residues. The germline V and J ends were trimmed by 6 bases and 2 bases, with 13 bases remaining between them. Germline V CDR1 and CDR2: SNHLY, FYNNEI. The CDR3 loop is CASRLHHPQETQYF. The CDR3 bases are TGTGCCAGCAGACTACACCATCCACAAGAGACCCAGTACTTC.

The chain links TRBV6-1 to TRBJ1-3; no clear D. Germline assignment: CDR1 MNHNS and CDR2 SASEGT. V was pared by 0 bases and J by 2 bases, with 8 bases between. The CDR3 contains 15 residues. The CDR3 is CASSEATGTGNTIYF. The CDR3 DNA sequence: TGTGCCAGCAGTGAAGCGACGGGAACTGGAAACACCATATATTTT.

The V call is TRBV19, the J call TRBJ1-5; D is ambiguous. The germline CDR1 and CDR2 sequences are LNHDA and SQIVND (reference sequence). The CDR3 spans 13 residues. V was cut by 1 base and J by 5 bases, with 6 bases left in between. CDR3 in DNA: TGTGCCAGTAGTATAGGGGCATATCAGCCCCAGCATTTT. Protein sequence: CASSIGAYQPQHF.

The chain combines TRBV5-1 with TRBJ2-3; weak D call: TRBD2 (6 bases). The V and J ends lost 5 bases and 4 bases respectively, with 20 bases between them. This CDR3 region has 16 residues. In germline, CDR1 is SGHRS, CDR2 YFSETQ. Here the CDR3 reads CASSDGLPFGADTQYF. CDR3 in DNA: TGCGCCAGCAGTGACGGACTACCCTTCGGGGCAGATACGCAGTATTTT.

The rearrangement uses TRBV7-2 and TRBJ2-3; D is perhaps TRBD2 (5 bases). Trimming removed 2 bases at V and 1 base at J, with 10 bases between. The germline V gene has CDR1 SGHTA and CDR2 FQGNSA. This CDR3 comprises 15 residues. The CDR3 DNA reads TGTGCCAGCAGCTTACTTAGCGCCCGCACAGATACGCAGTATTTT. Protein product: CASSLLSARTDTQYF. The variable domain in full, with the rest retrieved from reference TRBV7-2 and TRBJ2-3, is GAGVSQSPSNKVTEKGKDVELRCDPISGHTALYWYRQSLGQGLEFLIYFQGNSAPDKSGLPSDRFSAERTGGSVSTLTIQRTQQEDSAVYLCASSLLSARTDTQYFGPGTRLTVL.

The chain has TRBV19 and TRBJ2-5; TRBD1 aligns across 8 bases. There are 13 residues in the CDR3. Germline V gene sequence: CDR1 LNHDA, CDR2 SQIVND (reference sequence). V was pared by 6 bases and J by 2 bases, with 2 bases of the junction left unmatched. Here the CDR3 reads CASRNRGQETQYF. The CDR3 DNA reads TGTGCCAGTAGAAACAGGGGGCAAGAGACCCAGTACTTC.